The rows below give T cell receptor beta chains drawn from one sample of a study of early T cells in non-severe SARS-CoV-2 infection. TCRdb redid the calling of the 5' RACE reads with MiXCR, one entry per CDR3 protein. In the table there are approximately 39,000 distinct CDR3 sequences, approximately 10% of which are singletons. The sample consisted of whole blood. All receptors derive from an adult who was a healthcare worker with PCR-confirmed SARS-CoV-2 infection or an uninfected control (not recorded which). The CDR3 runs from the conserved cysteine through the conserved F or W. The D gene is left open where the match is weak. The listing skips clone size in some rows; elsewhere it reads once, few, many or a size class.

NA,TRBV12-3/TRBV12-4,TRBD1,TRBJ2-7,TGTGCCAGCAGTTTACAGTCGGGACAGAGTCACGAGCAGTACTTC,CASSLQSGQSHEQYF
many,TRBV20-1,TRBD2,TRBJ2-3,TGCAGTGCCGGAGCGGGGGGGTTTAGCACAGATACGCAGTATTTT,CSAGAGGFSTDTQYF
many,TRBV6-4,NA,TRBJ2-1,TGTGCCAGCAGTGCCGCTGACTCGAATGAGCAGTTCTTC,CASSAADSNEQFF
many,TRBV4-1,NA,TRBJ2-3,TGCGCCAGCAGCCAAGGGACGGTTCTCCGGTATTTT,CASSQGTVLRYF
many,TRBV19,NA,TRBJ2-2,TGTGCCAGTAGTATGTCCGACATCACCGGGGAGCTGTTTTTT,CASSMSDITGELFF
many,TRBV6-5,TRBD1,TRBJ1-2,TGTGCCAGCAGTCCCTACATATTTAAAACAGGGGCTAACTATGGCTACACCTTC,CASSPYIFKTGANYGYTF
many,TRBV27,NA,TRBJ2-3,TGTGCCAGCAGGAGGGGGGACCTCACAGATACGCAGTATTTT,CASRRGDLTDTQYF
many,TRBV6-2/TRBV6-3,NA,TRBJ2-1,TGTGCCAGCAGTCCCCCGCAGGAGGGCAATGAGCAGTTCTTC,CASSPPQEGNEQFF
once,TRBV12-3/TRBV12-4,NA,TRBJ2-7,TGTGCCTCCTCGGGGCTGGGGCGCGAGCAGTACTTC,CASSGLGREQYF
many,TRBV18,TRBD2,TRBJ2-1,TGTGCCAGCTCCCTCGGACTAGCTCTCCGGGATGAGCAGTTCTTC,CASSLGLALRDEQFF
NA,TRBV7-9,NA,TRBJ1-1,TGTGCCAGCAGCATTGGAGATGAAGCTTTCTTT,CASSIGDEAFF
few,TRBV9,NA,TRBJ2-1,TGTGCCAGCAGCGTAGGGGACCTAGATGGCGATGAGCAGTTCTTC,CASSVGDLDGDEQFF
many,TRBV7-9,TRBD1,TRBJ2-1,TGTGCCAGCAGCTTAGCGCTTATGGACAGGGGTGTCCCGAGCTCCTACAATGAGCAGTTCTTC,CASSLALMDRGVPSSYNEQFF
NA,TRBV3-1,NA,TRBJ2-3,TGTGCCAGCAGCCGGGCAGGGGGCACAGATACGCAGTATTTT,CASSRAGGTDTQYF
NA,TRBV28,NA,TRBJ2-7,TGTGCCAGCAGTGCCTCCGGGAGCTCCTACGAGCAGTACTTC,CASSASGSSYEQYF
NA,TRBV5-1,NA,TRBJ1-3,TGCGCCAGCAGCTTGAGGGGCACAGGGAGCTCTGGAAACACCATATATTTT,CASSLRGTGSSGNTIYF
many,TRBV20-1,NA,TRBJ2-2,TGCAGTGCTAGTGACGGGGGTAGGGGGGAGCTGTTTTTT,CSASDGGRGELFF
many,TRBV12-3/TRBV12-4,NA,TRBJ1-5,TGTGCCAGCAGTTTAACAAACCAAGGGGCAGCCCAGCATTTT,CASSLTNQGAAQHF
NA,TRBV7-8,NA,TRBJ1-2,TGTGCCAGCAGCCTACTACAGGGTTATAACTATGGCTACACCTTC,CASSLLQGYNYGYTF
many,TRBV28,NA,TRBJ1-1,TGTGCCAGCACGTCGCCATGGGGCAGGTGGGGGAACACTGAAGCTTTCTTT,CASTSPWGRWGNTEAFF
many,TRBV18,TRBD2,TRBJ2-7,TGTGCCAGCTCCCCCGGGACTAGCGTTGCCTACGAGCAGTACTTC,CASSPGTSVAYEQYF
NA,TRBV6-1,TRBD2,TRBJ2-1,TGTGCCAGCAGTCGGACTAGCGGCTACAATGAGCAGTTCTTC,CASSRTSGYNEQFF
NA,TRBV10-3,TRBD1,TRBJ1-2,TGTGCCATAAGATTGGGACAGCCGTTCTATGGCTACACCTTC,CAIRLGQPFYGYTF
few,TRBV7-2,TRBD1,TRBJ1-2,TGTGCCAGCACCAGGACAGGGGGTGATGGCTACACCTTC,CASTRTGGDGYTF
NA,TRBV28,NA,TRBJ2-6,TGTGCCAGCAGTTTACTCTCTGGGGCCAACGTCCTGACTTTC,CASSLLSGANVLTF
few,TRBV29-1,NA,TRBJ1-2,TGCAGCGTTCCCTTTGTGGACCTCTATGGCTACACCTTC,CSVPFVDLYGYTF
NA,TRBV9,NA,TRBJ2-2,TGTGCCAGCAGCGACATGGCCAGAGGGAACACCGGGGAGCTGTTTTTT,CASSDMARGNTGELFF
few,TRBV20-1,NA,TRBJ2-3,TGCAGTGCTACGGGGGGCACAGATACGCAGTATTTT,CSATGGTDTQYF
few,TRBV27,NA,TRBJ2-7,TGTGCCAGCAGTTTGACAGCCTCCTACGAGCAGTACTTC,CASSLTASYEQYF
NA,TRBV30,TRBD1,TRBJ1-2,TGTGCCTGGAGTGACCTCGGACAGGGAGGATACTATGGCTACACCTTC,CAWSDLGQGGYYGYTF
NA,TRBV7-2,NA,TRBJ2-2,TGTGCCAGCAGCTTTTTCTCCGGGACCGGGGAGCTGTTTTTT,CASSFFSGTGELFF
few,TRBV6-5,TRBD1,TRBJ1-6,TGTGCCAGCAGTCCCGGGACAGTAAATTCACCCCTCCACTTT,CASSPGTVNSPLHF
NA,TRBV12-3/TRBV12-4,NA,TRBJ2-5,TGTGCCAGCAGTTGGGGGTCCTCTCGTTACTTC,CASSWGSSRYF
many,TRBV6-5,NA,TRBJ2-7,TGTGCCAGCAGACCCCGTGGGGGGTCCTACGAGCAGTACTTC,CASRPRGGSYEQYF
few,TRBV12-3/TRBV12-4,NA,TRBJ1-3,TGTGCCAGCAGTCTCACTACTCCCGGGACCTTCTTTGGGCTGGAGGGCACCATATATTTT,CASSLTTPGTFFGLEGTIYF